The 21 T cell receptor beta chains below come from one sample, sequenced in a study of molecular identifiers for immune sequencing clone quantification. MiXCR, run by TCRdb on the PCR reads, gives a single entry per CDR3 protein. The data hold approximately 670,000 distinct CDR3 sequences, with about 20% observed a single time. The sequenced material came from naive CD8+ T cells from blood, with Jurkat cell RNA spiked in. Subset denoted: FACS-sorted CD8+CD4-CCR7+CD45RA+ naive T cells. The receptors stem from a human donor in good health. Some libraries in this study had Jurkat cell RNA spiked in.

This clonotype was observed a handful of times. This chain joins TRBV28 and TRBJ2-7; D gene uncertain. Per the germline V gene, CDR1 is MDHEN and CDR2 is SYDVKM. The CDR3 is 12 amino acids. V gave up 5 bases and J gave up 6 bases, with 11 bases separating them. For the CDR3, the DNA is TGTGCCAGCAGTCTCGGGTACGGCGAGCAGTACTTC. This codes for CASSLGYGEQYF.

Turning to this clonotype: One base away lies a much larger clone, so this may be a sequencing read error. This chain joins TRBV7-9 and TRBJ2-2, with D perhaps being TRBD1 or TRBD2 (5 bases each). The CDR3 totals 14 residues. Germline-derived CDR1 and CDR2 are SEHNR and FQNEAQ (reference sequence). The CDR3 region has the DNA TGTGCCATGCTGGACTCCGCGGACACCGGGGAGCTGCTTTTT. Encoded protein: CAMLDSADTGELLF.

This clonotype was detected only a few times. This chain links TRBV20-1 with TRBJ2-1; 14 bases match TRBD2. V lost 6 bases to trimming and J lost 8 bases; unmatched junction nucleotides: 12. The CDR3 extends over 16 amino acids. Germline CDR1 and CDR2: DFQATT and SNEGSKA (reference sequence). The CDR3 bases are TGCAGTGCCAGGTCCGGGACTAGCGGGAGAATATATGAGCAGTTCTTC. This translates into CSARSGTSGRIYEQFF.

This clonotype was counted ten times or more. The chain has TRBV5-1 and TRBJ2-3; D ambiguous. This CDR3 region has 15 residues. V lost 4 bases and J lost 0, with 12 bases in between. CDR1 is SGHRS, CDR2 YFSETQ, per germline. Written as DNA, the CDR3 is TGCGCCAGCAGCCCGGAACCGGTTAGCACAGATACGCAGTATTTT. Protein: CASSPEPVSTDTQYF.

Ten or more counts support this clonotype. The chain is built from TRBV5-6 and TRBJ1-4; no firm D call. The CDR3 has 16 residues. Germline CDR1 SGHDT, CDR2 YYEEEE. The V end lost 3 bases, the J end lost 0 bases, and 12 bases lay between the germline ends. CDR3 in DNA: TGTGCCAGCAGCTCCCGGACGGACCCAACTAATGAAAAACTGTTTTTT. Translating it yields CASSSRTDPTNEKLFF. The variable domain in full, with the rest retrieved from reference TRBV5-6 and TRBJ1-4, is DAGVTQSPTHLIKTRGQQVTLRCSPKSGHDTVSWYQQALGQGPQFIFQYYEEEERQRGNFPDRFSGHQFPNYSSELNVNALLLGDSALYLCASSSRTDPTNEKLFFGSGTQLSVL.

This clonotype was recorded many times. CDR3 coding DNA: TGTGCCAGCAGTTACGGGACAGTCGGTTCACCCCTCCACTTT. This sequence encodes CASSYGTVGSPLHF. This chain uses TRBV6-5 with TRBJ1-6, with 7 nucleotides matching TRBD1. The CDR3 spans 14 residues. Germline loops: CDR1 MNHEY, CDR2 SVGAGI. V shed 2 bases and J 9 bases; nucleotides not matched to a gene: 4.

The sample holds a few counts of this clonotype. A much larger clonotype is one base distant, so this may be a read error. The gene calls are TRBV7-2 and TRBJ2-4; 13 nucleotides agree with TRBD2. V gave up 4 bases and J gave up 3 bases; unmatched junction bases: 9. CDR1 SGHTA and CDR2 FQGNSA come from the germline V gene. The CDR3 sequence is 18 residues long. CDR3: CASSSSLAGGVVKNIQYF. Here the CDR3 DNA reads TGTGCCAGCAGCTCATCACTAGCGGGAGGGGTCGTCAAAAACATTCAGTACTTC.

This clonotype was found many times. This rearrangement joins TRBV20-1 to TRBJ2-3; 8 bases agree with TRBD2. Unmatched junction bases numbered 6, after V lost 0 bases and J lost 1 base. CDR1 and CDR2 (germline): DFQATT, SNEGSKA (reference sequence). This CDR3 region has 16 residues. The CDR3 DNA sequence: TGCAGTGCTAGAGAATCGGGGGGGCGAGGCACAGATACGCAGTATTTT. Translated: CSARESGGRGTDTQYF.

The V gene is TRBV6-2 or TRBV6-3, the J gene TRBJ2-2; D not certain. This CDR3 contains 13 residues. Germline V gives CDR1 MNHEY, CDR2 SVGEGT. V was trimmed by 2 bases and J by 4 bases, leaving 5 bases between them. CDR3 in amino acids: CASSYIATGELFF. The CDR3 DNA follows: TGTGCCAGCAGTTACATCGCCACCGGGGAGCTGTTTTTT.

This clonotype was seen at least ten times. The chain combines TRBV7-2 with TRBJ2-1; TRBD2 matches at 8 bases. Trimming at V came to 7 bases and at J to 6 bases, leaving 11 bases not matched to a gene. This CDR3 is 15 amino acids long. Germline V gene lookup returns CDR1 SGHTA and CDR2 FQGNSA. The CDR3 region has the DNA TGTGCCAGCACCCCTCAGGGCGGGGGGTTCAATGAGCAGTTCTTC. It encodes CASTPQGGGFNEQFF.

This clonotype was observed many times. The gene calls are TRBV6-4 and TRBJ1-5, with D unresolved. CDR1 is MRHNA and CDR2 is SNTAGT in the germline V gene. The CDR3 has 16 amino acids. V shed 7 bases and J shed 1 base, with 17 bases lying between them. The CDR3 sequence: CASNKPGCRSNQPQHF. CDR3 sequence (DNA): TGTGCCAGCAACAAACCGGGGTGTCGGAGCAATCAGCCCCAGCATTTT.

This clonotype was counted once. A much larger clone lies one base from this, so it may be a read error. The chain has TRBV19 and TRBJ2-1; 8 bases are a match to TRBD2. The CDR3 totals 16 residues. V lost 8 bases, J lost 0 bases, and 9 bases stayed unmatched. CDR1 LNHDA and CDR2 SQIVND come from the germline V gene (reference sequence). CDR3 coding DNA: TGTGCCAGTGCTCTAGCGGGCCCTAGCTCCTACAATGAGCAGTTCTTC. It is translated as CASALAGPSSYNEQFF.

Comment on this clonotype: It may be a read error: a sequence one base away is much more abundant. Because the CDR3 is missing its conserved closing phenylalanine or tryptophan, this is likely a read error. The CDR3 DNA is TGCGCCAGCAGCCATCCCCCTTTGGTCAGGGACTACAATGAGCAGTTCTCC. Amino acids: CASSHPPLVRDYNEQFS. This chain links TRBV4-1 with TRBJ2-1, with D possibly being TRBD1 (5 bases). V was shortened by 3 bases and J by 3 bases, with 18 bases between the two germline ends. Germline-derived CDR1 and CDR2 are MGHRA and YSYEKL. The length of the CDR3 is 17 residues.

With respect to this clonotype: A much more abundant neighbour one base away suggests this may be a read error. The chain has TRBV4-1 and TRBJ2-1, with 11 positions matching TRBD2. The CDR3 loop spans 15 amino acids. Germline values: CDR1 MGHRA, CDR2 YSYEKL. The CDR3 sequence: CASGQQLAGVYEQFF. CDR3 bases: TGCGCCAGCGGCCAACAACTAGCGGGGGTGTATGAGCAGTTCTTC.

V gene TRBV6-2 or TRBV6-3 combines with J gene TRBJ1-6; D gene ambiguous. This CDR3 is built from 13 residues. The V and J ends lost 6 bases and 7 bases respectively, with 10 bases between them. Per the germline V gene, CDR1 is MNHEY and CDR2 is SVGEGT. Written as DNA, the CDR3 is TGTGCCAGCAGCCCCGGGAAGAATTCACCCCTCCACTTT. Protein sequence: CASSPGKNSPLHF.

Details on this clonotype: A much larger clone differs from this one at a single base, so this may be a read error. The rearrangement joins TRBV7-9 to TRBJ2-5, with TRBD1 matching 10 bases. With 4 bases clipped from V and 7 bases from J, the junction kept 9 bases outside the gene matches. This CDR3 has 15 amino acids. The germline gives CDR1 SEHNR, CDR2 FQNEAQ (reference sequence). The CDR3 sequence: CASSSRTGGRGTQYF. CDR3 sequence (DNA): TGTGCCAGCAGCTCCCGGACAGGGGGGAGAGGGACCCAGTACTTC.

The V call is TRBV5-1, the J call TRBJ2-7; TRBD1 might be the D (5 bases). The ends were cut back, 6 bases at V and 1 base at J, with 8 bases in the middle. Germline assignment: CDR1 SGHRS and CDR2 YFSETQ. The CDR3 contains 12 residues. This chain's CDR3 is CASMTESYEQYF. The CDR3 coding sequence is TGCGCCAGCATGACAGAATCCTACGAGCAGTACTTC.

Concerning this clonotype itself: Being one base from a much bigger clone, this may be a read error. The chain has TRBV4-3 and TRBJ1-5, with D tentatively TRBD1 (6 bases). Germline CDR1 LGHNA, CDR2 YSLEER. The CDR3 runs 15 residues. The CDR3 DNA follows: TGCGCCAGCAGCTCGGACAGCCACAGCACTCAGCCCCAGCATTTT. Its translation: CASSSDSHSTQPQHF.

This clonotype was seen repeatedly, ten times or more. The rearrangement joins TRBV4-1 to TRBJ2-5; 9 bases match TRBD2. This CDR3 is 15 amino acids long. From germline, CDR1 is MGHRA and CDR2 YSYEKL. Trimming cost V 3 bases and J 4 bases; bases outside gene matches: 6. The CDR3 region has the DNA TGCGCCAGCAGCCAGGGTCCGGGACTAGCAGAGACCCAGTACTTC. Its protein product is CASSQGPGLAETQYF.

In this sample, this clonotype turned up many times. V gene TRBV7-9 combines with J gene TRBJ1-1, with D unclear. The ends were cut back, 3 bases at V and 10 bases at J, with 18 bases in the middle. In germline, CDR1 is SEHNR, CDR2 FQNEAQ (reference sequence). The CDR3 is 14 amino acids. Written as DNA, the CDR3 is TGTGCCAGCAGCTTCGCAGCCTACAACCTTGGAGCTTTCTTT. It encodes CASSFAAYNLGAFF.

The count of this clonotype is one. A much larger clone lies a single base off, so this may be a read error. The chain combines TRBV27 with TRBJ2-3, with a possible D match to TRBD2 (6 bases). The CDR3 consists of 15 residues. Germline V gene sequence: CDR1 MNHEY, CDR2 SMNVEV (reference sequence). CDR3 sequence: CASSFSLASTDAQYF. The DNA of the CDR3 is TGTGCCAGCAGTTTTTCTCTAGCGAGCACAGATGCGCAGTATTTT.